This is a list of T cell receptor beta chains from one sample in a study of T cells expressing NK-cell markers. TCRdb processed the 5' RACE reads again and assigns one entry to each CDR3 protein, with no DNA. This sample contains around 15,000 distinct CDR3 sequences. Specimen: blood T cells: a sorted CD56 or NKG2C T cell subset, CD4+ or CD8+ T cells, or bulk PBMC T cells (not recorded which). Every receptor here comes from a man aged 18 to 69 in good health. Both conserved end residues are part of each CDR3.

v_call	j_call	cdr3_length	cdr3_aa
TRBV4-1	TRBJ1-4	16	CASSPEVSRVNEKLFF
TRBV7-9	TRBJ2-3	12	CASSLSLDTQYF
TRBV10-3	TRBJ2-7	20	CAISDLGGLAGFQSSYEQYF
TRBV7-9	TRBJ2-3	15	CASSLRDREKNTQYF
TRBV20-1	TRBJ2-5	14	CSARVPQGRGTQYF
TRBV9	TRBJ2-5	15	CASSVFEGARETQYF
TRBV11-2	TRBJ2-7	14	CASSLTDGAYEQYF
TRBV4-2	TRBJ2-7	15	CASSQEGDPSDEQYF
TRBV5-1	TRBJ2-7	14	CASSLDDTGYEQYF
TRBV29-1	TRBJ2-3	15	CSVNPAGGGTDTQYF
TRBV5-1	TRBJ2-3	12	CASSSSIHTQYF
TRBV5-1	TRBJ2-1	15	CASSLGTSRANEQFF
TRBV20-1	TRBJ2-2	15	CSATDRGGYTGELFF
TRBV12-3/TRBV12-4	TRBJ2-2	18	CASRGGRRIIANTGELFF
TRBV29-1	TRBJ2-1	13	CSVEHPPWDEQFF
TRBV7-2	TRBJ2-5	13	CASSSYMVETQYF
TRBV7-2	TRBJ2-3	15	CASTTRGAGADTQYF
TRBV7-6	TRBJ2-3	15	CASSRGPVGTDTQYF
TRBV15	TRBJ1-4	15	CATSAREDRNEKLFF
TRBV20-1	TRBJ2-1	14	CSAWVWGSYNEQFF
TRBV7-2	TRBJ2-5	14	CASSLERVGETQYF
TRBV2	TRBJ2-1	15	CASSGLVQGLNEQFF
TRBV5-1	TRBJ1-4	15	CASSLRSQGGEKLFF
TRBV5-1	TRBJ2-2	19	CASSLLGSGSRDSTGELFF
TRBV10-2	TRBJ2-1	12	CASSEGLNEQFF
TRBV6-1	TRBJ1-2	15	CASREPGQGRYGYTF
TRBV6-5	TRBJ2-7	18	CASSSGLAGHTFPYEQYF
TRBV3-1	TRBJ2-2	14	CASRTQGGTGELFF
TRBV4-1	TRBJ1-1	15	CASTYGGTANTEAFF
TRBV29-1	TRBJ2-1	13	CSVGLASGDEQFF
TRBV7-2	TRBJ2-1	16	CASSLVIAGGLGEQFF
TRBV5-1	TRBJ2-5	18	CASSLDLPRPYTQETQYF
TRBV20-1	TRBJ2-7	14	CSARGGNNPYEQYF
TRBV7-9	TRBJ2-5	13	CASSWWGQETQYF
TRBV11-3	TRBJ2-2	14	CASSFTIHTGELFF
TRBV6-5	TRBJ2-4	17	CASSSGTSGGAQNIQYF
TRBV20-1	TRBJ1-6	18	CSARNIPTGASYNSPLHF
TRBV12-3/TRBV12-4	TRBJ1-1	12	CASSLNNPEAFF
TRBV5-1	TRBJ1-6	17	CASSLGDRGGYNSPLHF
TRBV30	TRBJ2-5	12	CAWSPQRETQYF
TRBV28	TRBJ1-2	14	CASSLVYGGYGYTF
TRBV3-1	TRBJ2-1	20	CASSQSSGTSGWSIYNEQFF